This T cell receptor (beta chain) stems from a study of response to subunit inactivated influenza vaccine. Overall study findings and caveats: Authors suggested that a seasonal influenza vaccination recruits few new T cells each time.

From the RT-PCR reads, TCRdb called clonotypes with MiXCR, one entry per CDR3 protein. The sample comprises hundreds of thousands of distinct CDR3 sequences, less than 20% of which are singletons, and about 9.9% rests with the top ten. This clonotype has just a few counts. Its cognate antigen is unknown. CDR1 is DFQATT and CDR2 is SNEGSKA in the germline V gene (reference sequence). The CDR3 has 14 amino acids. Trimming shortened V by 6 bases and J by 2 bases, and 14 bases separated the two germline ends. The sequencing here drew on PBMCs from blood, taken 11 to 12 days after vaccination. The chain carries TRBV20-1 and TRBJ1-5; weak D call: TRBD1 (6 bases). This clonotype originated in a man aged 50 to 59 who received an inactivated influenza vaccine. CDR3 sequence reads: CSALPGAGNQPQHF. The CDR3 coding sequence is TGCAGTGCCCTCCCGGGGGCGGGCAATCAGCCCCAGCATTTT.